Listed below are T cell receptor beta chains from one sample, sequenced in a study of identical twins. TCRdb re-analysed the 5' RACE reads in MiXCR, keeping a single row per CDR3 protein. The data contain 450,000 to 600,000 distinct CDR3 sequences, under 25% of them seen just once; the ten biggest clones take up more than 0.4%. These sequences were also reported in another study, on yellow fever vaccine responses in identical twins.

The sequenced material came from CD4+ T cells sorted from blood. Every receptor here comes from a woman aged 18-29 years in good health. The CDR3 runs from the conserved cysteine through the conserved F or W. D genes are given only for firm matches. Only part of the rows carry a size: once, few, many, or a class if the clone is expanded.

j_call,v_call,d_call,clone_size,cdr3_nt,cdr3_aa
TRBJ1-5,TRBV5-1,NA,few,TGCGCCAGCAGCATCTCCTGGGGTCGGCAGCCCCAGCATTTT,CASSISWGRQPQHF
TRBJ1-1,TRBV12-3/TRBV12-4,TRBD1,NA,TGTGCCAGCAGGACGACAGGGCCGAACACTGAAGCTTTCTTT,CASRTTGPNTEAFF
TRBJ2-1,TRBV29-1,TRBD2,NA,TGCAGCGTTGCGGGACTAGCGGGAGAGGGGCTATTCTGGAATGAGCAGTTCTTC,CSVAGLAGEGLFWNEQFF
TRBJ2-7,TRBV4-1,TRBD1,NA,TGCGCCAGCAGCCTAAGGGACAGCTACTCCTACGAGCAGTACTTC,CASSLRDSYSYEQYF
TRBJ2-6,TRBV20-1,NA,few,TGCAGTGCCCCGCAAGGGAACGGGGCCAACGTCCTGACTTTC,CSAPQGNGANVLTF
TRBJ2-1,TRBV19,TRBD1,NA,TGTGCCAGTAATTCGGGACAGGGGGCCTACAATGAGCAGTTCTTC,CASNSGQGAYNEQFF
TRBJ2-5,TRBV25-1,NA,NA,TGTGCCAGCAGTGCTTGGGACGGGCAAGAGACCCAGTACTTC,CASSAWDGQETQYF
TRBJ1-2,TRBV3-1,NA,few,TGTGCCAGCAGCCAAGCCGGCAGGGAGGTCTATGGCTACACCTTC,CASSQAGREVYGYTF
TRBJ2-1,TRBV5-1,NA,NA,TGCGCCAGCAGCCCCCGAATGGCGGGAAATGTCAATGAGCAGTTCTTC,CASSPRMAGNVNEQFF
TRBJ1-2,TRBV5-5,NA,NA,TGTGCCAGCAGCCCGGGTCCAGGTGATTATGGCTACACCTTC,CASSPGPGDYGYTF
TRBJ2-1,TRBV24-1,TRBD1,few,TGTGCCACCATCTCGGGACAGGGTAATGAGCAGTTCTTC,CATISGQGNEQFF
TRBJ2-7,TRBV3-1,TRBD2,NA,TGTGCCAGCAGCCGCGGGGGGGGCAGCGGGAGTAGCAACGAGCAGTACTTC,CASSRGGGSGSSNEQYF
TRBJ2-5,TRBV4-1,TRBD2,few,TGCGCCAGCAGCCAATGGGGACTAGCGGGGGGGCCGGAGACCCAGTACTTC,CASSQWGLAGGPETQYF
TRBJ2-2,TRBV5-6,TRBD2,many,TGTGCCAGCAGCGGTCTAGCGGGAGGGAACACCGGGGAGCTGTTTTTT,CASSGLAGGNTGELFF
TRBJ1-2,TRBV6-1,TRBD1,few,TGTGCCACCGATTATTCCAGGGGGTATGGCTACACCTTC,CATDYSRGYGYTF
TRBJ2-2,TRBV12-3/TRBV12-4,NA,NA,TGTGCCAGCAGCAGGGCCCCCACCGGGGAGCTGTTTTTT,CASSRAPTGELFF
TRBJ2-1,TRBV5-1,TRBD2,few,TGCGCCAGCAGCGTCGGGACTAGCTCCCCGGGTGAGCAGTTCTTC,CASSVGTSSPGEQFF
TRBJ2-7,TRBV18,NA,NA,TGTGCCAGCTCACCACCGCGCAGGGGGTCGGGGGGAACCTACGAGCAGTACTTC,CASSPPRRGSGGTYEQYF
TRBJ2-7,TRBV11-2,NA,few,TGTGCCAGCAGAGATCCTCGGGCTAGCGCGAGCTCCTACGAGCAGTACTTC,CASRDPRASASSYEQYF
TRBJ2-7,TRBV5-1,NA,few,TGCGCCAGCAGCTTTGGGACCAAAGCTTTCTACGAGCAGTACTTC,CASSFGTKAFYEQYF